The source of this T cell receptor (beta chain) is a study of cytomegalovirus exposure and HLA in healthy donors. At the level of the study: Of around 400 genotyped donors, roughly 81% grouped in the Caucasian-associated ancestry cluster. Findings of the study overall: Within the data, a cluster of highly shared sequence variants was likely a sequencing artifact. HLA-A and HLA-B allele assignments for most subjects were reportedly predicted accurately using TCR beta sequences.

Everyone who donated was a healthy bone marrow donor. Note on this clone: Its antigen remains unknown.

With 5 bases removed from V and 8 bases from J, the gap between germline ends came to 9 bases. The germline CDR1 and CDR2 sequences are SEHNR and FQNEAQ (reference sequence). This CDR3 spans 12 amino acids. 60 Vbeta and 13 Jbeta primers were used in PCR. Only in-frame clones appear in the TCRdb table, and some are missing; sequencing was by immunoSEQ multiplex PCR. Of nearly 300,000 clones in the sample, more than 80% were seen once. The specimen was PBMCs. The source is a man in his forties in good health and CMV-seropositive. The J gene is TRBJ1-4, the V gene TRBV7-9; D is undetermined. CDR3 nucleotides: TGTGCCAGCAGCCCCCTAGGCGAAAAACTGTTTTTT. Encoded protein: CASSPLGEKLFF.